Listed below are T cell receptor beta chains from one sample, sequenced in a study of T cell responses to AZD1222 COVID-19 vaccine. The repertoire was sequenced with immunoSEQ multiplex PCR; TCRdb's copy has only in-frame clones and lacks some. The table has around 100,000 clones, about 85% seen once. The starting material was peripheral blood, obtained 28 days after the second AZD1222 dose. These receptors were obtained from an adult who received the AZD1222 COVID-19 vaccine. Each CDR3 is given with its conserved first and last residue. D genes are given only for firm matches. Some rows mark clone size as missing; the rest say once, few, many or name a class of expanded clone.

clone_size,j_call,cdr3_length,d_call,v_call,cdr3_nt,cdr3_aa
-,TRBJ1-5,16,-,TRBV6-2/TRBV6-3,TGTGCCAGCAGTTACTCGCTATCAGGGTCGGTTAAGCCCCAGCATTTT,CASSYSLSGSVKPQHF
-,TRBJ2-3,17,TRBD2,TRBV2,TGTGCCAGCAGTCCCCGGGGGGTAAGCACGCGCACAGATACGCAGTATTTT,CASSPRGVSTRTDTQYF
-,TRBJ2-7,14,TRBD1,TRBV28,TGTGCCAGCAGTAGACAGGACAGGGCTGGGGAGCAGTACTTC,CASSRQDRAGEQYF
-,TRBJ2-2,16,TRBD2,TRBV4-2,TGTGCCAGCAGCCAGGAACTAGCGTCGAACACCGGGGAGCTGTTTTTT,CASSQELASNTGELFF
many,TRBJ1-1,14,-,TRBV7-8,TGTGCCAGCAGCTTTGGCAACTTGAACACTGAAGCTTTCTTT,CASSFGNLNTEAFF
-,TRBJ1-1,13,-,TRBV7-6,TGTGCCAGCAGCCAAGTGGAGAACACTGAAGCTTTCTTT,CASSQVENTEAFF
-,TRBJ1-2,12,-,TRBV28,TGTGCCAGCAGTTACAGTACGAGTGGCTACACCTTC,CASSYSTSGYTF
-,TRBJ1-5,18,-,TRBV28,TGTGCCAGCAGTTTGGTGGGCGGCTTGGCTTTTAACAATCAGCCCCAGCATTTT,CASSLVGGLAFNNQPQHF
once,TRBJ1-2,15,-,TRBV4-1,TGCGCCAGCAGCCAAGAGGGGAATGCTAACTATGGCTACACCTTC,CASSQEGNANYGYTF
few,TRBJ2-2,14,-,TRBV6-5,TGTGCCAGCAGGACAAACGCGAACACCGGGGAGCTGTTTTTT,CASRTNANTGELFF
-,TRBJ1-2,15,-,TRBV6-6,TGTGCCAGCAGTTACGGAGGGACCGACACATATGGCTACACCTTC,CASSYGGTDTYGYTF
-,TRBJ2-1,18,TRBD2,TRBV5-1,TGCGCCAGCAGCCCGGGACTAGCGGAATCTAGTTCCTACAATGAGCAGTTCTTC,CASSPGLAESSSYNEQFF
-,TRBJ2-2,14,-,TRBV9,TGTGCCAGCAGCGGATACTCGAACACCGGGGAGCTGTTTTTT,CASSGYSNTGELFF
-,TRBJ2-7,14,TRBD2,TRBV19,TGTGCCAGTAGTATTGTGCGGGAGGGCGGCGAGCAGTACTTC,CASSIVREGGEQYF
-,TRBJ1-2,13,-,TRBV9,TGTGCCAGCAGCGTAGACGGAATTTATGGCTACACCTTC,CASSVDGIYGYTF
-,TRBJ2-1,14,TRBD1,TRBV5-8,TGTGCCAGCAGCTCGACAGGGTTTATCAATGAGCAGTTCTTC,CASSSTGFINEQFF
-,TRBJ1-1,12,TRBD1,TRBV28,TGTGCCAGCAGTCGGACAGGGTGGGGAGCTTTCTTT,CASSRTGWGAFF
-,TRBJ2-7,17,TRBD2,TRBV28,TGTGCCAGCAGTTCCCCAGGGAGCGGGAGTATTTCCTACGAGCAGTACTTC,CASSSPGSGSISYEQYF
-,TRBJ1-3,13,-,TRBV3-1/TRBV3-2,TGTGCCAGCAGCCAAGTACTTGGAAACACCATATATTTT,CASSQVLGNTIYF